This passage covers 29 T cell receptor beta chains from one sample sequenced in a study of radiation and T cells in renal cell carcinoma. This table comes from immunoSEQ multiplex PCR, and its TCRdb copy is limited to in-frame clones, with some not included. The sample yields 20,000 to 25,000 clones, roughly 80% seen once. Stated time point: baseline pretreatment blood. Treatment denoted: 15 Gy SBRT to primary tumor, nephrectomy 4 weeks later. This sample comprised blood, obtained from a patient whose treatment included radiotherapy and nephrectomy. All receptors come from a man aged 55 to 70 with renal cell carcinoma.

The rearrangement links TRBV19 to TRBJ2-1, with 8 positions matching TRBD2. V gave up 5 bases and J gave up 1 base; unmatched junction bases: 10. Looked up from germline, CDR1 is LNHDA and CDR2 is SQIVND (reference sequence). The CDR3 covers 17 residues. The CDR3 DNA sequence: TGTGCCAGTAGTGGGTTTAGCGGGACCCCATCCTACAATGAGCAGTTCTTC. It yields the protein CASSGFSGTPSYNEQFF.

The chain links TRBV18 to TRBJ1-1; TRBD1 agrees at 7 bases. CDR1 and CDR2 from the germline V gene are KGHSH and LQKENI. With V trimmed by 4 bases and J by 3 bases, 8 bases remained unmatched. The CDR3 contains 15 residues. CDR3 protein: CASSQRTGGDTEAFF. CDR3 coding DNA: TGTGCCAGCTCACAAAGGACAGGTGGGGACACTGAAGCTTTCTTT. The whole variable domain, remainder taken from reference TRBV18 and TRBJ1-1, is NAGVMQNPRHLVRRRGQEARLRCSPMKGHSHVYWYRQLPEEGLKFMVYLQKENIIDESGMPKERFSAEFPKEGPSILRIQQVVRGDSAAYFCASSQRTGGDTEAFFGQGTRLTVV.

V and J are TRBV19 and TRBJ2-3; perhaps D is TRBD1 or TRBD2 (6 bases each). CDR1 and CDR2 from the germline V gene are LNHDA and SQIVND (reference sequence). The V and J ends lost 3 bases and 3 bases respectively, with 16 bases between them. This CDR3 is built from 16 residues. The DNA of the CDR3 is TGTGCCAGTAGTATGGGGGGCCCCGACTCGACAGATACGCAGTATTTT. It yields the protein CASSMGGPDSTDTQYF.

J is TRBJ2-5 and V is TRBV5-6; 12 bases line up with TRBD1. This CDR3 comprises 18 residues. V lost 4 bases to trimming and J lost 4 bases; unmatched junction nucleotides: 14. Per the germline V gene, CDR1 is SGHDT and CDR2 is YYEEEE. CDR3 bases: TGTGCCAGCAGCGTGGTTACGGGACAGGGGGCAACAGGAGAGACCCAGTACTTC. This codes for CASSVVTGQGATGETQYF.

The V gene is TRBV9, the J gene TRBJ2-1, with 14 bases identical to TRBD2. V lost 5 bases to trimming and J lost 8 bases; unmatched junction nucleotides: 9. The CDR3 extends over 16 amino acids. Germline CDR1 reads SGDLS; CDR2 reads YYNGEE. The CDR3 is CASRGTSGSEGDEQFF. As DNA, the CDR3 is TGTGCCAGCAGGGGGACTAGCGGGAGTGAGGGTGATGAGCAGTTCTTC. Complete variable domain (other parts from reference TRBV9 and TRBJ2-1): DSGVTQTPKHLITATGQRVTLRCSPRSGDLSVYWYQQSLDQGLQFLIQYYNGEERAKGNILERFSAQQFPDLHSELNLSSLELGDSALYFCASRGTSGSEGDEQFFGPGTRLTVL.

The chain has TRBV7-9 and TRBJ2-5; 7 bases agree with TRBD2. CDR3 length: 16 residues. Germline V gene sequence: CDR1 SEHNR, CDR2 FQNEAQ (reference sequence). Trimming cost V 5 bases and J 1 base; bases outside gene matches: 10. As DNA, the CDR3 is TGTGCCAGCAGCCCACTGGGCGGGAGTGGCCAAGAGACCCAGTACTTC. Residues: CASSPLGGSGQETQYF.

CDR3 sequence reads: CASSLAGSSYNEQFF. The CDR3 DNA follows: TGTGCCAGTTCCTTAGCGGGATCCTCCTACAATGAGCAGTTCTTC. The V and J genes are TRBV11-2 and TRBJ2-1, with TRBD2 matching 8 bases. V dropped 9 bases and J dropped 0; count of bases not matched to a gene: 7. This CDR3 has 15 amino acids. CDR1 and CDR2 (germline): SGHAT, FQNNGV.

The chain combines TRBV9 with TRBJ2-1, with a possible D match to TRBD2 (7 bases). V lost 6 bases, J lost 3 bases, and 19 bases lay in between. This CDR3 region has 16 residues. The germline gives CDR1 SGDLS, CDR2 YYNGEE. The CDR3 is CASTPGDGRNYNEQFF. The CDR3 region has the DNA TGTGCCAGCACCCCAGGGGACGGGAGGAACTACAATGAGCAGTTCTTC.

This clone was observed a few times. Other DNA variants within this sample encode the same CDR3. The V call is TRBV18, the J call TRBJ2-3; TRBD1 matches 8 bases. CDR3 length: 15 residues. CDR1 and CDR2 from the germline V gene are KGHSH and LQKENI. Trimming removed 3 bases from V and 1 base from J; junction bases left unmatched: 3. The CDR3 region has the DNA TGTGCCAGCTCACCGTCGGACAGGGGCACAGATACGCAGTATTTT. Translation: CASSPSDRGTDTQYF.

This chain uses TRBV6-6 with TRBJ2-5, with TRBD1 matching 7 bases. Germline-derived CDR1 and CDR2 are MNHNY and SVGAGI (reference sequence). The CDR3 is 12 amino acids. V shed 10 bases, J shed 7 bases, and the junction held 9 bases outside the gene matches. DNA of the CDR3: TGTGCCACTTCAGGGGGTTTTGGGACCCAGTACTTC. This sequence encodes CATSGGFGTQYF.

This clone was found a few times. This chain links TRBV18 with TRBJ1-2; D unclear. Trimming took 1 base from V and 6 from J, leaving 12 bases between them. CDR1 is KGHSH, CDR2 LQKENI, per germline. This CDR3 is built from 14 residues. For the CDR3, the DNA is TGTGCCAGCTCACCACTCCGAAGTGAGGATGGCTACACCTTC. Protein: CASSPLRSEDGYTF.

V and J are TRBV11-2 and TRBJ2-7; 7 nucleotides line up with TRBD1. Germline V gene lookup returns CDR1 SGHAT and CDR2 FQNNGV. After removal of 0 bases from V and 1 base from J, the junction contained 0 bases not matched to a gene. The length of the CDR3 is 14 residues. For the CDR3, the DNA is TGTGCCAGCAGCTTAGAGGGACAGTCCTACGAGCAGTACTTC. Protein product: CASSLEGQSYEQYF.

The chain joins TRBV7-2 to TRBJ1-1; no reliable D call. Trimming stripped 2 bases from V and 1 base from J, with 11 bases between. The CDR3 runs 15 residues. Germline assignment: CDR1 SGHTA and CDR2 FQGNSA. The CDR3 sequence: CASSLRGVPNTEAFF. The CDR3 DNA follows: TGTGCCAGCAGCTTACGCGGGGTTCCGAACACTGAAGCTTTCTTT. Using reference TRBV7-2 and TRBJ1-1 for the parts outside the CDR3, the full variable domain is GAGVSQSPSNKVTEKGKDVELRCDPISGHTALYWYRQSLGQGLEFLIYFQGNSAPDKSGLPSDRFSAERTGGSVSTLTIQRTQQEDSAVYLCASSLRGVPNTEAFFGQGTRLTVV.

The chain is built from TRBV19 and TRBJ2-1; 10 nucleotides align to TRBD2. Losses at the gene ends were 2 bases for V and 7 bases for J; bases not matched to a gene: 2. This CDR3 is 14 amino acids long. Germline values: CDR1 LNHDA, CDR2 SQIVND (reference sequence). The CDR3 nucleotides read TGTGCCAGTAGTATAATTAGCGGGGGGAATGAGCAGTTCTTC. It specifies CASSIISGGNEQFF.

The chain is built from TRBV9 and TRBJ2-3; D may be TRBD2 (6 bases). Looked up from germline, CDR1 is SGDLS and CDR2 is YYNGEE. The germline V and J ends were trimmed by 0 bases and 0 bases, with 14 bases remaining between them. The CDR3 runs to 17 residues. CDR3 coding DNA: TGTGCCAGCAGCGTAGGGAGGGATCCCACTAGCACAGATACGCAGTATTTT. Encoded protein: CASSVGRDPTSTDTQYF.

The chain recombines TRBV30 with TRBJ2-7; perhaps TRBD2 as D (5 bases). CDR1 is GTSNPN and CDR2 is SVGIG in the germline V gene (reference sequence). The V end lost 5 bases, the J end lost 2 bases, and 10 bases lay between the germline ends. This CDR3 contains 12 residues. CDR3 sequence (DNA): TGTGCCTGGCGGAGGACCCCCTACGAGCAGTACTTC. Translating it yields CAWRRTPYEQYF. Together with reference TRBV30 and TRBJ2-7, the CDR3 gives the full variable domain: SQTIHQWPATLVQPVGSPLSLECTVEGTSNPNLYWYRQAAGRGLQLLFYSVGIGQISSEVPQNLSASRPQDRQFILSSKKLLLSDSGFYLCAWRRTPYEQYFGPGTRLTVT.

This clone showed up just once. The CDR3 loop reads CASSLVLRGPGETQYF. The CDR3 bases are TGTGCCAGCAGCTTAGTGCTAAGGGGGCCGGGGGAGACCCAGTACTTC. The chain employs TRBV7-2 and TRBJ2-5; TRBD1 agrees at 7 bases. The CDR3 spans 16 residues. Germline CDR1 and CDR2: SGHTA and FQGNSA. The V and J ends lost 1 base and 5 bases, in that order; junction bases with no gene match: 10.

This chain links TRBV6-1 with TRBJ1-2; D not certain. The germline V gene encodes CDR1 MNHNS and CDR2 SASEGT. V lost 2 bases and J 4 bases, leaving 5 bases between the germline ends. This CDR3 has 12 residues. The CDR3 reads CASSEYLYGYTF. The CDR3 DNA is TGTGCCAGCAGTGAATACCTCTATGGCTACACCTTC.

The V call is TRBV27, the J call TRBJ2-7; possibly TRBD1 for D (5 bases). CDR1 and CDR2 (germline): MNHEY, SMNVEV (reference sequence). Between the trimmed V and J ends, which lost 6 bases and 6 bases, there was a span of 18 bases. CDR3 size: 14 residues. CDR3 DNA: TGTGCCAGCAGCCTTAGAACAGGTCGCGCCGAGCAGTACTTC. Its protein is CASSLRTGRAEQYF.

The chain carries TRBV19 and TRBJ1-5, with TRBD1 matching over 7 bases. Trimming cost V 5 bases and J 6 bases; bases outside gene matches: 7. The CDR3 length is 14 residues. Germline CDR1 and CDR2: LNHDA and SQIVND (reference sequence). This chain's CDR3 is CASSPGQDFQPQHF. The CDR3 DNA is TGTGCCAGTAGTCCAGGACAGGACTTTCAGCCCCAGCATTTT.

The rearrangement joins TRBV5-6 to TRBJ2-7; 8 bases fit TRBD1. The CDR3 has 17 residues. Germline V gene data show CDR1 as SGHDT and CDR2 as YYEEEE. The V and J ends lost 4 bases and 1 base, in that order; junction bases with no gene match: 13. The CDR3 loop reads CASSGPNRDRPSYEQYF. CDR3 bases: TGTGCCAGCAGCGGCCCTAACCGGGACAGGCCATCCTACGAGCAGTACTTC.

The chain couples TRBV30 to TRBJ1-2; the match to TRBD1 covers 8 bases. Germline V gene sequence: CDR1 GTSNPN, CDR2 SVGIG (reference sequence). The CDR3 loop spans 15 amino acids. J was trimmed by 4 bases and V by 2 bases; bases with no gene match: 9. This CDR3 is CAWSRPGQVGYGYTF. The CDR3, as DNA: TGTGCCTGGAGTCGCCCGGGACAGGTGGGCTATGGCTACACCTTC.

The CDR3 DNA follows: TGTGCCAGCAGTGGGACAGGGTTTAGTTCACCCCTCCACTTT. This sequence encodes CASSGTGFSSPLHF. The chain is built from TRBV7-2 and TRBJ1-6; 9 nucleotides match TRBD1. J gave up 9 bases and V 6 bases, and 6 bases lay outside the gene matches. The V gene's germline CDR1 is SGHTA and CDR2 FQGNSA. CDR3 length equals 14 residues.

This chain links TRBV9 with TRBJ2-3, with D hard to call. The CDR3 sequence is 13 residues long. The V gene lost 3 bases and the J gene lost 6 bases, with 11 bases spanning the gap. CDR1 and CDR2 from the germline V gene are SGDLS and YYNGEE. Here the CDR3 reads CASSATTGDTQYF. The DNA of the CDR3 is TGTGCCAGCAGCGCAACTACTGGGGATACGCAGTATTTT.

The chain carries TRBV5-4 and TRBJ2-2, with 8 bases identical to TRBD1. Per germline, CDR1 SGHNT and CDR2 YYREEE (reference sequence). The V gene end was trimmed by 1 base and the J gene end by 7 bases; junction bases not matched to a gene: 6. The CDR3 has 15 residues. The CDR3, as DNA: TGTGCCAGCAGCTTGTCGGACAGGGTTGACGGGGAGCTGTTTTTT. Amino acids: CASSLSDRVDGELFF.

The genes are TRBV5-8 and TRBJ2-3, with 9 bases that match TRBD2. The germline V gene encodes CDR1 SGHTS and CDR2 YDEGEE. Trimming removed 0 bases from V and 3 bases from J; junction bases left unmatched: 2. This CDR3 comprises 15 residues. As DNA, the CDR3 is TGTGCCAGCAGCTTGGGTAGCGGGAGAACAGATACGCAGTATTTT. Protein sequence: CASSLGSGRTDTQYF.

The CDR3 DNA is TGTGCCAGCAGCCGCTTACTAATTCTCGCAGGGGTGGGAGGTAGGAACACTGAAGCTTTCTTT. The encoded protein is CASSRLLILAGVGGRNTEAFF. V gene TRBV9 combines with J gene TRBJ1-1; TRBD1 might be the D (6 bases). The CDR3 is made up of 21 amino acids. V dropped 4 bases and J dropped 1 base, with 32 bases sitting between them. Per the germline V gene, CDR1 is SGDLS and CDR2 is YYNGEE.

The CDR3 coding sequence is TGTGCCAGCAGGGCCGGGACAGGGAGTAGCACAGATACGCAGTATTTT. Translated: CASRAGTGSSTDTQYF. This chain connects TRBV6-6 to TRBJ2-3, with TRBD1 identical over 9 bases. V was pared by 6 bases and J by 0 bases, with 7 bases of the junction left unmatched. Germline V gene lookup returns CDR1 MNHNY and CDR2 SVGAGI (reference sequence). The CDR3 loop spans 16 amino acids.

The J gene is TRBJ2-7, the V gene TRBV5-5; 8 nucleotides align to TRBD1. Germline-derived CDR1 and CDR2 are SGHKS and YYEKEE (reference sequence). The CDR3 is made up of 14 amino acids. J was trimmed by 4 bases and V by 4 bases; bases with no gene match: 7. The CDR3 DNA sequence: TGTGCCAGCAGCCGACAGGGGACTGGTTACGAGCAGTACTTC. Its protein product is CASSRQGTGYEQYF.